Included here is one T cell receptor (beta chain) sequence, with context. This sample is part of a study of T cell changes during pregnancy in multiple sclerosis. Measured with immunoSEQ multiplex PCR; TCRdb has only the in-frame clones, and not every one. The sample has some 63,000 clones; roughly nine tenths are singletons. The CDR3 runs 14 residues. The germline V gene encodes CDR1 MNHEY and CDR2 SVGAGI. V lost 6 bases to trimming and J lost 1 base, with 12 bases between them. The sequenced sample was peripheral blood, obtained before pregnancy. The receptor was derived from a female donor with multiple sclerosis, enrolled in a pregnancy study. The J gene is TRBJ2-5, the V gene TRBV6-5; D is perhaps TRBD1 (6 bases). CDR3 region: CASSLDRLQETQYF. The CDR3, as DNA: TGTGCCAGCAGCCTTGACAGGCTCCAAGAGACCCAGTACTTC.